Below are 10 T cell receptor beta chains sequenced from a single sample in a study of graft-versus-host responses after intestinal transplantation. The assay was immunoSEQ multiplex PCR, and TCRdb's table has in-frame clones only and misses some. The repertoire holds about 97,000 clones, with about nine tenths as singletons. The input for sequencing was PBMCs, taken 450 to 480 days after intestinal transplant. These receptors originate from a human patient who received an intestinal transplant, so some T cells may come from the graft donor.

In regard to this clone: Within the sample, other DNA sequences also encode this same CDR3. This chain joins TRBV29-1 and TRBJ2-1; TRBD2 aligns across 9 bases. CDR3 length equals 16 residues. The junction had 11 bases not matched to a gene; V was cut back by 4 bases and J by 4 bases. Germline V gene sequence: CDR1 SQVTM, CDR2 ANQGSEA. As DNA, the CDR3 is TGCAGCGTTGGGGGGCGGGGGGGCGGAGATTACAATGAGCAGTTCTTC. Its protein product is CSVGGRGGGDYNEQFF.

V gene TRBV7-2 combines with J gene TRBJ1-4; D is undetermined. Germline V gene lookup returns CDR1 SGHTA and CDR2 FQGNSA. V dropped 6 bases and J dropped 13 bases, with 21 bases sitting between them. The CDR3 contains 14 residues. The CDR3 spells CASSYQSGGEGLFF. The CDR3 bases are TGTGCCAGCAGTTACCAGAGCGGAGGAGAAGGACTGTTTTTT.

This sequence joins TRBV6-1 and TRBJ2-1, with 13 positions matching TRBD2. The CDR3 runs to 15 residues. V was pared by 7 bases and J by 9 bases, with 9 bases of the junction left unmatched. Germline V CDR1 and CDR2: MNHNS, SASEGT. The CDR3 is CASTKLAGGPGEQFF. The CDR3 DNA is TGTGCCAGCACGAAACTAGCGGGGGGGCCCGGTGAGCAGTTCTTC.

The chain carries TRBV10-3 and TRBJ2-6; the match to TRBD2 covers 12 bases. J lost 0 bases, V lost 7 bases, and 4 bases had no gene match. CDR1 is ENHRY, CDR2 SYGVKD, per germline. The CDR3 consists of 17 residues. The CDR3, as DNA: TGTGCCATCATGACTAGCGGGGGACCCTCTGGGGCCAACGTCCTGACTTTC. This sequence encodes CAIMTSGGPSGANVLTF.

The CDR3 protein is CASSGYQETQYF. DNA of the CDR3: TGTGCCAGTTCCGGGTACCAAGAGACCCAGTACTTC. This chain connects TRBV19 to TRBJ2-5; D gene uncertain. Germline CDR1 reads LNHDA; CDR2 reads SQIVND (reference sequence). V was clipped by 8 bases and J by 0 bases, with 7 bases between them. The CDR3 has 12 amino acids.

The chain links TRBV5-1 to TRBJ2-5, with D possibly matching TRBD1 (6 bases). Germline CDR1 is SGHRS and CDR2 is YFSETQ. Between the trimmed V and J ends, which lost 7 bases and 1 base, there was a span of 17 bases. The CDR3 loop spans 15 amino acids. The CDR3 loop is CASQEGTKSQETQYF. Written as DNA, the CDR3 is TGCGCCAGCCAGGAAGGGACAAAAAGCCAAGAGACCCAGTACTTC. The full variable domain, its missing parts supplied by reference TRBV5-1 and TRBJ2-5, is KAGVTQTPRYLIKTRGQQVTLSCSPISGHRSVSWYQQTPGQGLQFLFEYFSETQRNKGNFPGRFSGRQFSNSRSEMNVSTLELGDSALYLCASQEGTKSQETQYFGPGTRLLVL.

The rearrangement links TRBV5-1 to TRBJ2-7, with D possibly matching TRBD1 (6 bases). The germline V and J ends were trimmed by 2 bases and 6 bases, with 12 bases remaining between them. Germline V gene lookup returns CDR1 SGHRS and CDR2 YFSETQ. The CDR3 has 13 residues. The DNA of the CDR3 is TGCGCCAGCAGCTTAGGGACACTCGGCGAGCAGTACTTC. The encoded protein is CASSLGTLGEQYF.

This chain joins TRBV29-1 and TRBJ1-2; the match to TRBD1 covers 9 bases. The CDR3 consists of 16 residues. The V and J ends lost 3 bases and 6 bases, in that order; junction bases with no gene match: 14. CDR1 and CDR2 (germline): SQVTM, ANQGSEA. The CDR3 region has the DNA TGCAGCGTTGATCCTAACCGGGACAGGGATTTCGATGGCTACACCTTC. Its protein is CSVDPNRDRDFDGYTF.

The chain joins TRBV19 to TRBJ2-3; either TRBD1 or TRBD2 may supply D (5 bases each). Germline V gene data show CDR1 as LNHDA and CDR2 as SQIVND (reference sequence). Trimming stripped 2 bases from V and 6 bases from J, with 15 bases between. CDR3 length equals 15 residues. CDR3 protein: CASSIRGDFTDTQYF. CDR3 sequence (DNA): TGTGCCAGTAGTATAAGGGGAGATTTTACGGATACGCAGTATTTT.

The rearrangement links TRBV10-3 to TRBJ2-2, with 7 bases lining up with TRBD2. The V gene's germline CDR1 is ENHRY and CDR2 SYGVKD. This CDR3 has 15 residues. V lost 10 bases to trimming and J lost 3 bases; unmatched junction nucleotides: 11. This chain's CDR3 is CASTRFGGDTGELFF. CDR3 nucleotide sequence: TGTGCCAGCACGAGATTTGGGGGGGACACCGGGGAGCTGTTTTTT.